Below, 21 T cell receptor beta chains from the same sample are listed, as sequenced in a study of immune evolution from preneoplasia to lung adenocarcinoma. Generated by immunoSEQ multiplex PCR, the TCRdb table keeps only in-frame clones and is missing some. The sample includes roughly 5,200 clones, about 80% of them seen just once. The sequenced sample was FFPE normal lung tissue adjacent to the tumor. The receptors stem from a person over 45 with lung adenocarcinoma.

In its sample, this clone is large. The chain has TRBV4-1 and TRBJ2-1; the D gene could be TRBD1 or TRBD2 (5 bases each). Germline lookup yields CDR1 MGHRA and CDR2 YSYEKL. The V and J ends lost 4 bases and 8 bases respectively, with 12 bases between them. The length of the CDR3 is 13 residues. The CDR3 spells CASSPRVGDEQFF. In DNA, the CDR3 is TGCGCCAGCAGCCCAAGGGTGGGGGATGAGCAGTTCTTC.

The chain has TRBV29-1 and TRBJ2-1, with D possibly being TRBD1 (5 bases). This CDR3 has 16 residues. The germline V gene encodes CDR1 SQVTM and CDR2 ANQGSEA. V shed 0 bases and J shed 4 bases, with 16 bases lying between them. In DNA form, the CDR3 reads TGCAGCGTTGAAGATCCGGGCAGGGCTTCGTACAATGAGCAGTTCTTC. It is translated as CSVEDPGRASYNEQFF.

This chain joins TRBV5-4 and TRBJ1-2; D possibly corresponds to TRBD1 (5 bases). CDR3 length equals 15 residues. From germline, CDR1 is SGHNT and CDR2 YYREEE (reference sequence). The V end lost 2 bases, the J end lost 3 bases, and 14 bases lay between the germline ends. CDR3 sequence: CASSLSGQSYYGYTF. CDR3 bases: TGTGCCAGCAGCTTATCGGGGCAGAGCTACTATGGCTACACCTTC.

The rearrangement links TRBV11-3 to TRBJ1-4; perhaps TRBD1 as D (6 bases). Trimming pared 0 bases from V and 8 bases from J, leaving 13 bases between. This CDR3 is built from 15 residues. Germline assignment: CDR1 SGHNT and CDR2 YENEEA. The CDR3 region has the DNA TGTGCCAGCAGCTTAGATTCGGGACACGGGGAAAAACTGTTTTTT. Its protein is CASSLDSGHGEKLFF.

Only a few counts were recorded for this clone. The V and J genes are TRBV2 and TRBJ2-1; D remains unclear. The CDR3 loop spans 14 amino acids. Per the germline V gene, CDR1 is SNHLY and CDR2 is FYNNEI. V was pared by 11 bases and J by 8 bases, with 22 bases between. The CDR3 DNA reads TGTGCCTCCTCACACGAGCTAGAATGGTATGAGCAGTTCTTC. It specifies CASSHELEWYEQFF.

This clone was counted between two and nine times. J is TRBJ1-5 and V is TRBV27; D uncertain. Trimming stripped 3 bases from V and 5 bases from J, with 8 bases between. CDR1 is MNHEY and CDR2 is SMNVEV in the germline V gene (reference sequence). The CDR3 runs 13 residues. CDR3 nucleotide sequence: TGTGCCAGCAGTTTTAATTACGATCAGCCCCAGCATTTT. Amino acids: CASSFNYDQPQHF.

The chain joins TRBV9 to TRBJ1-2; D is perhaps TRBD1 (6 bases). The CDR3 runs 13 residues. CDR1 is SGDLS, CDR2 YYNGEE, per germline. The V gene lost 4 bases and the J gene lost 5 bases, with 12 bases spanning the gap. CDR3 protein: CASSPRTDYGYTF. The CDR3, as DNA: TGTGCCAGCAGCCCGAGGACAGATTATGGCTACACCTTC.

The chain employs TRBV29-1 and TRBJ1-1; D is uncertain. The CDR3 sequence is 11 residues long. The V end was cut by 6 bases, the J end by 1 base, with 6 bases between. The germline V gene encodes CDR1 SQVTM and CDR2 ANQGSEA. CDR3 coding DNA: TGCAGCGTCTGGAAGAACACTGAAGCTTTCTTT. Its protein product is CSVWKNTEAFF.

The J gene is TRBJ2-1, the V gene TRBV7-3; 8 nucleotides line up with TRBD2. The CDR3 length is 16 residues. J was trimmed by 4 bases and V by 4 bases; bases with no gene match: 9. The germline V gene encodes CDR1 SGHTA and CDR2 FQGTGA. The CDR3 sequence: CASSSSGSGVYNEQFF. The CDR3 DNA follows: TGTGCCAGCAGCTCTTCGGGTAGCGGGGTGTACAATGAGCAGTTCTTC.

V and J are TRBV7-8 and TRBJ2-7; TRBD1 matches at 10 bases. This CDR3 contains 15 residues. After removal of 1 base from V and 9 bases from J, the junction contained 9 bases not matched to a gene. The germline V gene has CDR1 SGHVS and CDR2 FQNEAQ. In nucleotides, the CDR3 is TGTGCCAGCAGCTTAGGACAGGGGGCTAGCAGAGGGCAGTACTTC. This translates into CASSLGQGASRGQYF.

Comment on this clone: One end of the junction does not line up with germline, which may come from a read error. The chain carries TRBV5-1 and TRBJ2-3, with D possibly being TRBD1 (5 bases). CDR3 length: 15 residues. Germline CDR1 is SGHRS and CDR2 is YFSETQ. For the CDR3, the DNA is TGCGCCAGCAGCTTGTCGCAGGGCACCACACATACGCAGTATTTT. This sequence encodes CASSLSQGTTHTQYF.

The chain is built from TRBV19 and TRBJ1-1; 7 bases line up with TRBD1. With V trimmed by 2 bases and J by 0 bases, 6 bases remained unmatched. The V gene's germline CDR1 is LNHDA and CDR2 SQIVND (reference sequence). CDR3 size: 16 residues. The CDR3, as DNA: TGTGCCAGTAGTATAACGGGACAGCCCATGAACACTGAAGCTTTCTTT. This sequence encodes CASSITGQPMNTEAFF. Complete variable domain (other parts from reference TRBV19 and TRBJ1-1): DGGITQSPKYLFRKEGQNVTLSCEQNLNHDAMYWYRQDPGQGLRLIYYSQIVNDFQKGDIAEGYSVSREKKESFPLTVTSAQKNPTAFYLCASSITGQPMNTEAFFGQGTRLTVV.

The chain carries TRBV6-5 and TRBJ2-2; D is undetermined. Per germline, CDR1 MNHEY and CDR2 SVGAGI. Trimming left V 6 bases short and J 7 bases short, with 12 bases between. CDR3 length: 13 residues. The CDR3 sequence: CASSSGIDGELFF. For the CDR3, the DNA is TGTGCCAGCAGCTCCGGCATCGACGGGGAGCTGTTTTTT.

This chain's CDR3 is CASSLQGSTEAFF. Here the CDR3 DNA reads TGTGCCAGCAGTCTACAGGGATCCACTGAAGCTTTCTTT. The chain combines TRBV6-5 with TRBJ1-1, with D tentatively TRBD1 (6 bases). This CDR3 region has 13 residues. The germline gives CDR1 MNHEY, CDR2 SVGAGI. The V gene lost 5 bases and the J gene lost 4 bases, with 11 bases spanning the gap.

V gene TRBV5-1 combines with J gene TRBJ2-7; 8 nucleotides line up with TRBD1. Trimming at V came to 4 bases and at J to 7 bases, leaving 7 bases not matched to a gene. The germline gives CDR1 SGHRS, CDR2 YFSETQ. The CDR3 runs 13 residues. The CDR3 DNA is TGCGCCAGCAGCCCTACACAGGGGGTTGAGCAGTACTTC. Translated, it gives CASSPTQGVEQYF. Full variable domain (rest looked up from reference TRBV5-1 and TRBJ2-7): KAGVTQTPRYLIKTRGQQVTLSCSPISGHRSVSWYQQTPGQGLQFLFEYFSETQRNKGNFPGRFSGRQFSNSRSEMNVSTLELGDSALYLCASSPTQGVEQYFGPGTRLTVT.

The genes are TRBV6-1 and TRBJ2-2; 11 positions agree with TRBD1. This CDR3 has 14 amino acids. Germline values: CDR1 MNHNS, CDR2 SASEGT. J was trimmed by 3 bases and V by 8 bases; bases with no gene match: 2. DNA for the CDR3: TGTGCCAGCGGGGGACAGGGGGACACCGGGGAGCTGTTTTTT. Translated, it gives CASGGQGDTGELFF.

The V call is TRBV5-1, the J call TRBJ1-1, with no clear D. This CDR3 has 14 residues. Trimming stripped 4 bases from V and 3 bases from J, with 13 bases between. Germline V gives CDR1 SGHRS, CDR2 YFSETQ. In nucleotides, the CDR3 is TGCGCCAGCAGCAGACAAGTGGGAGACACTGAAGCTTTCTTT. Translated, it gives CASSRQVGDTEAFF.

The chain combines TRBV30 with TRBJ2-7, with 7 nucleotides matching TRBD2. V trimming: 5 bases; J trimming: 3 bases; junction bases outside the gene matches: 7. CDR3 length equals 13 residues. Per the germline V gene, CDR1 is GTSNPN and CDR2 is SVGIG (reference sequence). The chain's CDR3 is CAWEPGLSYEQYF. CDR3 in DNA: TGTGCCTGGGAGCCGGGACTAAGCTACGAGCAGTACTTC.

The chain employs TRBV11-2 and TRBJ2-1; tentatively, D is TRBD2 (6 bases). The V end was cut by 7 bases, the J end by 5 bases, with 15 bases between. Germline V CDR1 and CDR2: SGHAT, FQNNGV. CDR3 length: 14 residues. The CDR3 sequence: CASTTSRTNNEQFF. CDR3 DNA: TGTGCCAGCACTACTAGCAGAACGAACAATGAGCAGTTCTTC.

The CDR3 nucleotides read TGTGCCTGGAGTATCGGGGATGGCACTGAAGCTTTCTTT. Protein: CAWSIGDGTEAFF. The J gene is TRBJ1-1, the V gene TRBV30, with unresolved D. Trimming pared 2 bases from V and 4 bases from J, leaving 11 bases between. Germline V CDR1 and CDR2: GTSNPN, SVGIG (reference sequence). The CDR3 totals 13 residues.

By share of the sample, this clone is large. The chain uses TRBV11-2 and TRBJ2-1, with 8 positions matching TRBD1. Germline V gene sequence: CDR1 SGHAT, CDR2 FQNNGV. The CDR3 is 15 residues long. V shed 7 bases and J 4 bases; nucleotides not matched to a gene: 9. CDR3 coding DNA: TGTGCCAGCACCATACAAGGACAGGGATACAATGAGCAGTTCTTC. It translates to CASTIQGQGYNEQFF.